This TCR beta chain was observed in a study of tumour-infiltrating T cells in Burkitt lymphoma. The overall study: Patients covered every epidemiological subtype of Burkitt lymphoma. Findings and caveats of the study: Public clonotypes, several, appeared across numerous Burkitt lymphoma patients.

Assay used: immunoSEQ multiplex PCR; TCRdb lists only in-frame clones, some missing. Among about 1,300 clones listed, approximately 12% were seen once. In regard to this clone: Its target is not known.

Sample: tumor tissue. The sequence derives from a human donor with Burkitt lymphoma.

The CDR3 DNA reads TGTGCCAGCCGAGGACAGGGAAGTCCGGTGTACGAGCAGTACTTC. Protein sequence: CASRGQGSPVYEQYF. The chain has TRBV6-5 and TRBJ2-7; TRBD1 aligns across 8 bases. There are 15 residues in the CDR3. Trimming took 8 bases from V and 4 from J; bases not matched to a gene: 13. CDR1 and CDR2 (germline): MNHEY, SVGAGI.